The present entry profiles one T cell receptor (beta chain) with its context. The antigen is undetermined. The sample belongs to a study of cytomegalovirus exposure and HLA in healthy donors. General study findings and limits: Reports described diagnosis of cytomegalovirus status by the classifier as highly specific and sensitive.

Germline loops: CDR1 MNHEY, CDR2 SMNVEV (reference sequence). The CDR3 is 13 residues long. The V and J ends lost 8 bases and 10 bases respectively, with 18 bases between them. Clones were sequenced by immunoSEQ multiplex PCR, and TCRdb holds only the in-frame ones, with some missing. The table includes about 160,000 clones, around 85% detected once. This chain joins TRBV27 and TRBJ2-1, with a tentative D call TRBD2 (5 bases). Sample: PBMCs. This receptor was obtained from a man aged 30-40 years in good health and CMV-seropositive. CDR3 nucleotide sequence: TGTGCCAGCTCTCTAACTGAGTGGAGGGAGCAGTTCTTC. It codes for CASSLTEWREQFF.